The 23 T cell receptor beta chains in this list originate from one sample, sequenced in a study of blood T cells in healthy people across ages. With a J-beta primer mix and a sample-barcoded 5' primer, a second PCR ran about 7 to 12 cycles. TCRdb itself ran the 5' RACE reads through MiXCR, one entry per CDR3 protein. The sample holds 800,000 or so distinct CDR3 sequences; 35% to 60% are singletons and the top ten take approximately 18%. The sequenced sample was blood. All receptors derive from a man older than 75 in good health.

This clonotype was seen more than once but under ten times. The V gene is TRBV14, the J gene TRBJ1-1; D not resolved. The germline V gene has CDR1 SGHDN and CDR2 FVKESK. This CDR3 comprises 16 residues. Trimming stripped 0 bases from V and 5 bases from J, with 16 bases between. CDR3 in amino acids: CASSQDMARTRTEAFF. The CDR3 DNA sequence: TGTGCCAGCAGCCAAGATATGGCACGGACTCGGACTGAAGCTTTCTTT.

This chain connects TRBV6-5 to TRBJ2-2, with D possibly TRBD2 on 6 matching bases. CDR1 is MNHEY and CDR2 is SVGAGI in the germline V gene. The CDR3 runs 15 residues. With 6 bases removed from V and 3 bases from J, the gap between germline ends came to 14 bases. CDR3 sequence reads: CASREGFFHTGELFF. The CDR3 DNA sequence: TGTGCCAGCAGGGAGGGATTCTTCCACACCGGGGAGCTGTTTTTT.

As for this clonotype: A much larger clone lies a single base off, so this may be a read error. The chain uses TRBV20-1 and TRBJ2-5; D is possibly TRBD1 or TRBD2 (5 bases each). The end of the DNA fits TRBJ2-7 better, so the J call may be wrong. CDR3 length equals 15 residues. The germline V gene has CDR1 DFQATT and CDR2 SNEGSKA (reference sequence). Here the CDR3 DNA reads TGCAGTGCTAGTAGCCCGAAGATCGGGGCGGACGAGCAGTACTTC. It encodes CSASSPKIGADEQYF.

CDR3 DNA: TGTGCCAGCAGCCCCTCCGGGACATACTCCTACGAGCAGTACTTC. It specifies CASSPSGTYSYEQYF. The gene calls are TRBV7-2 and TRBJ2-7; D might be TRBD1 (6 bases). The germline V gene has CDR1 SGHTA and CDR2 FQGNSA. With 5 bases removed from V and 0 bases from J, the gap between germline ends came to 14 bases. This CDR3 is 15 amino acids long.

This clonotype has at least ten counts. The chain carries TRBV25-1 and TRBJ2-5, with D unclear. The germline V gene encodes CDR1 MGHDK and CDR2 SYGVNS. CDR3 size: 14 residues. Trimming cost V 2 bases and J 3 bases, with 10 bases left between them. The CDR3 DNA is TGTGCCAGCAGTGAACCCGGATCCGAAGAGACCCAGTACTTC. It specifies CASSEPGSEETQYF.

The chain uses TRBV5-1 and TRBJ1-1; D remains unclear. V was clipped by 0 bases and J by 7 bases, with 16 bases between them. This CDR3 has 15 residues. Looked up from germline, CDR1 is SGHRS and CDR2 is YFSETQ. Here the CDR3 reads CASSLGGFGDIEAFF. CDR3 bases: TGCGCCAGCAGCTTGGGAGGCTTTGGCGATATTGAAGCTTTCTTT.

This clonotype was counted only a few times. This chain links TRBV19 with TRBJ2-1; a weak D match, TRBD2 (6 bases). The V end lost 6 bases, the J end lost 6 bases, and 9 bases lay between the germline ends. The CDR3 length is 12 residues. Germline V CDR1 and CDR2: LNHDA, SQIVND (reference sequence). The CDR3 DNA reads as TGTGCCAGTAGACGGAGGGGCAATGAGCAGTTCTTC. Its protein is CASRRRGNEQFF.

Comment on this clonotype: A much larger clone differs from this one at a single base, so this may be a read error. J is TRBJ2-5 and V is TRBV29-1; the D call may be TRBD1 or TRBD2 (5 bases each). Germline CDR1 reads SQVTM; CDR2 reads ANQGSEA. This CDR3 is built from 12 residues. The CDR3 region is CSVGKQGETRYF. Here the CDR3 DNA reads TGCAGCGTGGGGAAACAAGGGGAGACCCGGTACTTC. The full variable domain, with the rest looked up from reference TRBV29-1 and TRBJ2-5, is SAVISQKPSRDICQRGTSLTIQCQVDSQVTMMFWYRQQPGQSLTLIATANQGSEATYESGFVIDKFPISRPNLTFSTLTVSNMSPEDSSIYLCSVGKQGETRYFGPGTRLLVL.

The chain is built from TRBV28 and TRBJ2-5; TRBD1 agrees at 7 bases. After removal of 6 bases from V and 4 bases from J, the junction contained 8 bases not matched to a gene. The CDR3 consists of 14 residues. The V gene's germline CDR1 is MDHEN and CDR2 SYDVKM. CDR3 coding DNA: TGTGCCAGCAGAAAAGGGGGCGGACTAGAGACCCAGTACTTC. Its protein product is CASRKGGGLETQYF.

This clonotype was observed a handful of times. This chain connects TRBV14 to TRBJ1-2; tentative D call: TRBD1 (5 bases). Germline V gives CDR1 SGHDN, CDR2 FVKESK. The CDR3 consists of 16 residues. Trimming took 3 bases from V and 7 from J, leaving 21 bases between them. The CDR3, as DNA: TGTGCCAGCAGCCATTTGAGCAGGGTAGGGGCCCGTGGCTACACCTTC. Protein: CASSHLSRVGARGYTF.

This clonotype was seen many times. The V and J genes are TRBV29-1 and TRBJ2-1; TRBD1 matches at 7 bases. CDR3 size: 14 residues. Germline V lookup: CDR1 SQVTM, CDR2 ANQGSEA. With V trimmed by 2 bases and J by 3 bases, 4 bases remained unmatched. CDR3 DNA: TGCAGCGTTGAACCAGGGGGTAGCTACAATGAGCAGTTCTTC. This translates into CSVEPGGSYNEQFF.

The V gene is TRBV2, the J gene TRBJ2-7; 7 positions match TRBD1. The CDR3 runs to 12 residues. The ends lost 10 bases at V and 0 bases at J; junction bases unmatched: 3. Germline V CDR1 and CDR2: SNHLY, FYNNEI. The CDR3 coding sequence is TGTGCCACCCGGGACAGCTCCTACGAGCAGTACTTC. Translating it yields CATRDSSYEQYF.

The chain uses TRBV27 and TRBJ2-7; D not certain. Germline CDR1 reads MNHEY; CDR2 reads SMNVEV (reference sequence). With 1 base removed from V and 7 bases from J, the gap between germline ends came to 17 bases. This CDR3 comprises 15 residues. Here the CDR3 DNA reads TGTGCCAGCAGTTTATGGGTAGGGAACCACTTGGAGCAGTACTTC. Translation: CASSLWVGNHLEQYF.

This chain uses TRBV7-2 with TRBJ2-2; D is uncertain. V lost 3 bases to trimming and J lost 0 bases, with 8 bases between them. Germline assignment: CDR1 SGHTA and CDR2 FQGNSA. The CDR3 spans 15 residues. The CDR3 DNA follows: TGTGCCAGCAGCTTCCACAGAACGAACACCGGGGAGCTGTTTTTT. As protein: CASSFHRTNTGELFF.

This clonotype has just a few counts. The chain is built from TRBV28 and TRBJ2-5; TRBD1 or TRBD2 may be the D gene (6 bases each). CDR3 size: 13 residues. CDR1 and CDR2 from the germline V gene are MDHEN and SYDVKM. V was trimmed by 7 bases and J by 7 bases, leaving 16 bases between them. CDR3 sequence (DNA): TGTGCCAGCATCTTAGGGGGGTCCGGGACCCAGTACTTC. Amino acids: CASILGGSGTQYF.

About this clonotype: The junction departs from the called germline gene at one end, perhaps through a read error. The CDR3 region is CATSGTKGINRPQHF. In DNA, the CDR3 is TGTGCCACCAGTGGAACGAAAGGGATCAATCGGCCCCAGCATTTT. The chain joins TRBV24-1 to TRBJ1-5; D unresolved. Germline values: CDR1 KGHDR, CDR2 SFDVKD. This CDR3 region has 15 residues.

This clonotype was detected only a few times. The genes are TRBV20-1 and TRBJ2-3; TRBD2 matches at 9 bases. CDR1 DFQATT and CDR2 SNEGSKA come from the germline V gene (reference sequence). The CDR3 runs 14 residues. The V and J ends lost 6 bases and 0 bases, in that order; junction bases with no gene match: 4. CDR3 sequence (DNA): TGCAGTGCGTATGGACTAGCGAGCACAGATACGCAGTATTTT. This codes for CSAYGLASTDTQYF.

The chain employs TRBV24-1 and TRBJ2-1; 9 bases are a match to TRBD1. V trimming: 0 bases; J trimming: 6 bases; junction bases outside the gene matches: 2. The CDR3 covers 15 residues. Germline V gene sequence: CDR1 KGHDR, CDR2 SFDVKD. CDR3 in amino acids: CATSDLPDRGNEQFF. The CDR3 nucleotides are TGTGCCACCAGTGATTTGCCGGACAGGGGCAATGAGCAGTTCTTC.

The chain employs TRBV9 and TRBJ2-2, with D hard to call. V was pared by 4 bases and J by 3 bases, with 10 bases between. The CDR3 spans 14 residues. Germline-derived CDR1 and CDR2 are SGDLS and YYNGEE. Here the CDR3 DNA reads TGTGCCAGCAGCCCACATACCGACACCGGGGAGCTGTTTTTT. It is translated as CASSPHTDTGELFF.

V and J are TRBV29-1 and TRBJ2-1; maybe TRBD1 (5 bases). The CDR3 sequence is 14 residues long. Germline lookup yields CDR1 SQVTM and CDR2 ANQGSEA. With 3 bases removed from V and 6 bases from J, the gap between germline ends came to 15 bases. The CDR3 is CSVEAGRVGNEQFF. In DNA, the CDR3 is TGCAGCGTTGAGGCTGGCAGGGTGGGCAATGAGCAGTTCTTC.

The chain recombines TRBV2 with TRBJ2-5; TRBD2 matches 7 bases. The junction had 9 bases not matched to a gene; V was cut back by 2 bases and J by 0 bases. Per the germline V gene, CDR1 is SNHLY and CDR2 is FYNNEI. The CDR3 runs 17 residues. The CDR3 DNA reads TGTGCCAGCAGTGAACGTCTGCTAGCGGAGTACCAAGAGACCCAGTACTTC. Translated, it gives CASSERLLAEYQETQYF.

J is TRBJ2-5 and V is TRBV2; D possibly uses TRBD1 or TRBD2 (5 bases each). The germline gives CDR1 SNHLY, CDR2 FYNNEI. V was trimmed by 6 bases and J by 5 bases, leaving 13 bases between them. The CDR3 runs 13 residues. CDR3 amino acids: CASSRDLLETQYF. In DNA, the CDR3 is TGTGCCAGCAGCCGGGACCTCCTGGAGACCCAGTACTTC.

In this sample, this clonotype turned up a few times. The CDR3 nucleotides read TGTGCCAGCAGTGACATCTACGAGCAGTACTTC. Translated, it gives CASSDIYEQYF. This rearrangement joins TRBV12-3 or TRBV12-4 to TRBJ2-7; D is unclear. The germline V and J ends were trimmed by 5 bases and 3 bases, with 5 bases remaining between them. CDR3 length: 11 residues.